These 6 T cell receptor beta chains share one sample of origin, sequenced in a study of beta chain features in type 1 diabetes. Study results and limitations: Shorter TCRB CDR3s, moderately but significantly so, marked every one of the four CD4+ subsets in Type 1 diabetes patients.

The antigens these receptors bind are not known. The isolated RNA, all of it, was reverse transcribed, so expressed TCRB transcripts were what got sequenced. The repertoire was sequenced with immunoSEQ multiplex PCR; TCRdb's copy has only in-frame clones and lacks some. The table shows hundreds of thousands of clones, with roughly 13% occurring only once. The sequencing input was naive CD4+ T cells from blood. The receptors here all came from a man in his late teens or twenties with type 1 diabetes.

This clone was detected only a few times. Other DNA sequences in the same sample also yield this CDR3. The chain links TRBV5-1 to TRBJ2-2; D unresolved. Germline V gene lookup returns CDR1 SGHRS and CDR2 YFSETQ. Between the trimmed V and J ends, which lost 1 base and 0 bases, there was a span of 7 bases. The CDR3 is 15 amino acids. The DNA of the CDR3 is TGCGCCAGCAGCTTGTCCACTGCGAACACCGGGGAGCTGTTTTTT. Translating it yields CASSLSTANTGELFF.

This sequence joins TRBV4-1 and TRBJ2-3; possibly TRBD1 for D (6 bases). This CDR3 contains 15 residues. V lost 0 bases and J lost 4, with 11 bases in between. Germline CDR1 MGHRA, CDR2 YSYEKL. The CDR3 is CASSQDQHRADTQYF. The CDR3 nucleotides are TGCGCCAGCAGCCAAGATCAGCACAGGGCAGATACGCAGTATTTT.

This chain links TRBV30 with TRBJ1-6; D possibly corresponds to TRBD1 (6 bases). CDR1 GTSNPN and CDR2 SVGIG come from the germline V gene (reference sequence). There are 13 residues in the CDR3. The germline V and J ends were trimmed by 2 bases and 13 bases, with 15 bases remaining between them. Written as DNA, the CDR3 is TGTGCCTGGAGTCATTCGGGACATTTTCCCCTCCACTTT. Its translation is CAWSHSGHFPLHF.

This clone was found a few times. The chain joins TRBV7-9 to TRBJ2-3, with 10 nucleotides matching TRBD2. The trim removed 3 bases at V and 1 base at J, leaving 1 base unmatched. This CDR3 contains 15 residues. Germline V gives CDR1 SEHNR, CDR2 FQNEAQ (reference sequence). The CDR3 nucleotides read TGTGCCAGCAGCTTCGGACTAGCGGGCACAGATACGCAGTATTTT. Amino acid sequence: CASSFGLAGTDTQYF.

This clone came up a few times. This chain links TRBV7-9 with TRBJ2-7; no reliable D call. Deletions cut 5 bases from V and 5 bases from J, with 13 bases between. This CDR3 contains 13 residues. Per germline, CDR1 SEHNR and CDR2 FQNEAQ (reference sequence). CDR3 sequence: CASSQIGSHEQYF. CDR3 coding DNA: TGTGCCAGCAGCCAAATCGGTTCCCACGAGCAGTACTTC.

The chain is built from TRBV5-4 and TRBJ2-7; maybe TRBD1 (6 bases). From germline, CDR1 is SGHNT and CDR2 YYREEE (reference sequence). Trimming left V 4 bases short and J 3 bases short, with 11 bases between. The CDR3 length is 13 residues. CDR3 sequence: CASSIQGSYEQYF. The CDR3 nucleotides are TGTGCCAGCAGCATTCAGGGGAGCTACGAGCAGTACTTC.